The 27 T cell receptor beta chains reported below all come from one sample, sequenced in a study of beta chain features in type 1 diabetes. What was sequenced were expressed TCRB transcripts, since all of the isolated RNA had been reverse transcribed. Assay used: immunoSEQ multiplex PCR; TCRdb lists only in-frame clones, some missing. The data contain about 110,000 clones, about two fifths of them seen just once; the ten biggest clones take up less than 0.08%. Specimen: stem cell memory CD4+ T cells from blood. The receptors were sampled from a woman aged 18-29 years in good health.

The chain uses TRBV7-2 and TRBJ2-7; D is undetermined. The CDR3 spans 16 residues. Germline CDR1 and CDR2: SGHTA and FQGNSA. Trimming shortened V by 5 bases and J by 0 bases, and 17 bases separated the two germline ends. The CDR3, as DNA: TGTGCCAGCAGCCCACGGCGGCGACTTAGCTCCTACGAGCAGTACTTC. Translated: CASSPRRRLSSYEQYF.

V is TRBV6-5 and J is TRBJ1-2; 9 nucleotides align to TRBD1. The CDR3 length is 14 residues. Per germline, CDR1 MNHEY and CDR2 SVGAGI. Trimming at V came to 6 bases and at J to 5 bases, leaving 7 bases not matched to a gene. The CDR3 reads CASSRDRENYGYTF. The CDR3 bases are TGTGCCAGCAGCCGGGACAGGGAGAATTATGGCTACACCTTC.

The J gene is TRBJ2-5, the V gene TRBV19, with 10 bases that match TRBD1. This CDR3 spans 16 amino acids. Looked up from germline, CDR1 is LNHDA and CDR2 is SQIVND (reference sequence). Germline trimming cut 5 bases from V and 5 bases from J; bases unmatched to any gene: 11. The CDR3 DNA reads TGTGCCAGTAGTGCCCGCGGGACAGGGGCGAGGGAGACCCAGTACTTC. This codes for CASSARGTGARETQYF.

This rearrangement joins TRBV4-2 to TRBJ1-2; TRBD1 matches 9 bases. The CDR3 has 16 amino acids. The J segment lost 3 bases and the V segment lost 1 base, leaving 6 bases of the junction unmatched. Germline CDR1 reads LGHNA; CDR2 reads YNFKEQ. CDR3 DNA: TGTGCCAGCAGCCAAGTTAACAGGGGGCATCACTATGGCTACACCTTC. It translates to CASSQVNRGHHYGYTF.

J is TRBJ2-1 and V is TRBV9; 8 bases agree with TRBD2. Germline V CDR1 and CDR2: SGDLS, YYNGEE. The CDR3 consists of 13 residues. Losses at the gene ends were 2 bases for V and 8 bases for J; bases not matched to a gene: 3. This CDR3 reads CASSVKTSDEQFF. The CDR3, as DNA: TGTGCCAGCAGCGTGAAGACTAGCGATGAGCAGTTCTTC.

The chain has TRBV19 and TRBJ2-1, with D tentatively TRBD2 (5 bases). The CDR3 contains 13 residues. Germline CDR1 and CDR2: LNHDA and SQIVND (reference sequence). V was trimmed by 6 bases and J by 4 bases, leaving 10 bases between them. CDR3 in DNA: TGTGCCAGTAGAAACCGGGGATACAATGAGCAGTTCTTC. As protein: CASRNRGYNEQFF.

The CDR3, as DNA: TGTGCCAGCTCACCTGTGCAGGGCCACGAGCAGTACTTC. This sequence encodes CASSPVQGHEQYF. This chain connects TRBV18 to TRBJ2-5; D possibly corresponds to TRBD1 (5 bases). The end of the DNA is better explained by TRBJ2-7, so the J call may be wrong. CDR3 length: 13 residues. Germline CDR1 KGHSH, CDR2 LQKENI.

J is TRBJ2-7 and V is TRBV6-1; tentative D call: TRBD2 (6 bases). Trimming stripped 3 bases from V and 2 bases from J, with 8 bases between. The CDR3 has 13 amino acids. Germline V gene data show CDR1 as MNHNS and CDR2 as SASEGT. The CDR3: CASSDWGAYEQYF. The CDR3 bases are TGTGCCAGCAGTGATTGGGGGGCCTACGAGCAGTACTTC.

This chain's CDR3 is CASSYQTGVHEQYF. DNA for the CDR3: TGTGCCAGCAGCTATCAGACAGGGGTCCACGAGCAGTACTTC. The genes are TRBV7-9 and TRBJ2-5; TRBD1 agrees at 8 bases. Matching the DNA end better, TRBJ2-7 makes the J call doubtful. Germline CDR1 and CDR2: SEHNR and FQNEAQ (reference sequence). This CDR3 spans 14 amino acids.

For the CDR3, the DNA is TGTGCCAGCAGTAAGATTGTGAGGGGGCGGACTGAAGCTTTCTTT. This translates into CASSKIVRGRTEAFF. This sequence joins TRBV6-5 and TRBJ1-1, with 7 bases lining up with TRBD1. CDR3 size: 15 residues. Trimming cost V 5 bases and J 5 bases; bases outside gene matches: 11. The germline V gene encodes CDR1 MNHEY and CDR2 SVGAGI.

The CDR3 bases are TGTGCCAGCAGCGTAGGGGGGGGCTCGAGCAATCAGCCCCAGCATTTT. This sequence encodes CASSVGGGSSNQPQHF. V is TRBV9 and J is TRBJ1-5; tentative D call: TRBD1 (6 bases). Deletions cut 0 bases from V and 1 base from J, with 11 bases between. The CDR3 has 16 residues. CDR1 SGDLS and CDR2 YYNGEE come from the germline V gene.

This sequence joins TRBV4-1 and TRBJ2-3; 9 bases line up with TRBD2. Germline CDR1 MGHRA, CDR2 YSYEKL. The V gene end was trimmed by 1 base and the J gene end by 1 base; junction bases not matched to a gene: 0. There are 15 residues in the CDR3. The CDR3 region is CASSQGLAGTDTQYF. The DNA of the CDR3 is TGCGCCAGCAGCCAAGGACTAGCGGGCACAGATACGCAGTATTTT.

This rearrangement joins TRBV11-2 to TRBJ2-5; 11 nucleotides agree with TRBD2. The CDR3 loop spans 13 amino acids. With 5 bases clipped from V and 11 bases from J, the junction kept 7 bases outside the gene matches. Germline assignment: CDR1 SGHAT and CDR2 FQNNGV. DNA of the CDR3: TGTGCCAGCAGCACCCGGACTAGCGGGCGGCAGTACTTC. Amino acids: CASSTRTSGRQYF.

This rearrangement joins TRBV5-8 to TRBJ1-4; 10 bases are a match to TRBD1. Per the germline V gene, CDR1 is SGHTS and CDR2 is YDEGEE. V was pared by 2 bases and J by 6 bases, with 4 bases of the junction left unmatched. This CDR3 spans 15 amino acids. The CDR3 DNA reads as TGTGCCAGCAGCTTCTGGACAGGGGGTTATGAAAAACTGTTTTTT. Its translation: CASSFWTGGYEKLFF.

The V gene is TRBV4-1, the J gene TRBJ2-5; TRBD2 agrees at 7 bases. Germline V gene data show CDR1 as MGHRA and CDR2 as YSYEKL. V lost 2 bases and J lost 2; bases outside the gene matches: 11. This CDR3 has 17 amino acids. The CDR3 coding sequence is TGCGCCAGCAGCCAAAAGGGGCGGGAGAATCGTCAAGAGACCCAGTACTTC. Its protein product is CASSQKGRENRQETQYF.

The chain joins TRBV28 to TRBJ2-1, with D possibly TRBD2 on 7 matching bases. Trimming stripped 5 bases from V and 2 bases from J, with 13 bases between. The germline V gene has CDR1 MDHEN and CDR2 SYDVKM. CDR3 length: 15 residues. The CDR3 DNA is TGTGCCAGCAGTACCGGGGGGCGCACCTACAATGAGCAGTTCTTC. As protein: CASSTGGRTYNEQFF.

The rearrangement uses TRBV12-5 and TRBJ2-5; TRBD1 matches at 7 bases. The CDR3 is made up of 15 amino acids. Unmatched junction bases numbered 7, after V lost 6 bases and J lost 0 bases. Germline CDR1 and CDR2: LGHNT and FRNRAP. The CDR3 protein is CASGPGTEYQETQYF. The DNA for the CDR3 is TGTGCTAGTGGACCCGGGACAGAGTACCAAGAGACCCAGTACTTC. Together with reference TRBV12-5 and TRBJ2-5, the CDR3 gives the full variable domain: DARVTQTPRHKVTEMGQEVTMRCQPILGHNTVFWYRQTMMQGLELLAYFRNRAPLDDSGMPKDRFSAEMPDATLATLKIQPSEPRDSAVYFCASGPGTEYQETQYFGPGTRLLVL.

The J gene is TRBJ1-4, the V gene TRBV15; possible D gene TRBD1, 6 bases. This CDR3 comprises 15 residues. CDR1 and CDR2 (germline): LNHNV, YYDKDF (reference sequence). The germline V and J ends were trimmed by 5 bases and 10 bases, with 20 bases remaining between them. The CDR3 here is CATSEDRAGAGKLFF. CDR3 DNA: TGTGCCACCAGCGAGGACCGTGCGGGGGCGGGAAAACTGTTTTTT.

The chain combines TRBV7-8 with TRBJ1-5, with a weak D call TRBD1 (6 bases). CDR3 length: 14 amino acids. Trimming removed 4 bases at V and 4 bases at J, with 11 bases between. Germline CDR1 and CDR2: SGHVS and FQNEAQ. DNA for the CDR3: TGTGCCAGCAGCTCCGGACAGCCTAATCAGCCCCAGCATTTT. This codes for CASSSGQPNQPQHF.

This clone came up a few times. V usage is TRBV4-2 and J usage is TRBJ2-7; 8 nucleotides match TRBD2. CDR1 is LGHNA, CDR2 YNFKEQ, per germline. The CDR3 length is 16 residues. Trimming cost V 3 bases and J 4 bases; bases outside gene matches: 11. The CDR3 sequence: CASSQGKGAGAYEQYF. The CDR3 bases are TGTGCCAGCAGCCAGGGAAAAGGAGCGGGAGCTTACGAGCAGTACTTC.

The genes are TRBV7-9 and TRBJ2-7; no reliable D call. Trimming stripped 1 base from V and 3 bases from J, with 10 bases between. This CDR3 region has 14 residues. Germline assignment: CDR1 SEHNR and CDR2 FQNEAQ (reference sequence). The CDR3 region is CASSLGHGGYEQYF. The DNA for the CDR3 is TGTGCCAGCAGCTTAGGCCACGGCGGCTACGAGCAGTACTTC.

This clone was counted only a few times. The chain recombines TRBV19 with TRBJ2-1; 9 nucleotides match TRBD2. Germline V CDR1 and CDR2: LNHDA, SQIVND (reference sequence). After removal of 11 bases from V and 7 bases from J, the junction contained 12 bases not matched to a gene. This CDR3 contains 14 residues. The CDR3 loop is CASSSAGGVNEQFF. CDR3 nucleotides: TGTGCCTCCTCGAGCGCGGGAGGGGTGAATGAGCAGTTCTTC.

This clone was counted between two and nine times. The J gene is TRBJ1-1, the V gene TRBV19; D call uncertain. Trimming removed 3 bases at V and 1 base at J, with 6 bases between. The V gene's germline CDR1 is LNHDA and CDR2 SQIVND (reference sequence). The CDR3 length is 13 residues. The CDR3 nucleotides are TGTGCCAGTAGTATTAACAGGAACACTGAAGCTTTCTTT. Protein sequence: CASSINRNTEAFF.

This rearrangement joins TRBV7-9 to TRBJ2-1; 7 positions match TRBD2. CDR1 SEHNR and CDR2 FQNEAQ come from the germline V gene (reference sequence). CDR3 length equals 13 residues. V trimming: 9 bases; J trimming: 4 bases; junction bases outside the gene matches: 6. The CDR3 DNA reads as TGTGCCAGTGGGAGGGCCGTATACAATGAGCAGTTCTTC. Translated, it gives CASGRAVYNEQFF.

The chain couples TRBV6-4 to TRBJ2-5; TRBD2 might be the D (5 bases). In germline, CDR1 is MRHNA, CDR2 SNTAGT. Deletions cut 8 bases from V and 5 bases from J, with 15 bases between. The length of the CDR3 is 13 residues. In nucleotides, the CDR3 is TGTGCCAGCTCCAGTGGTGAGCGGGAGACCCAGTACTTC. This codes for CASSSGERETQYF.

This chain connects TRBV7-2 to TRBJ2-7, with TRBD1 matching over 7 bases. V lost 1 base to trimming and J lost 1 base; unmatched junction nucleotides: 4. Germline-derived CDR1 and CDR2 are SGHTA and FQGNSA. The CDR3 covers 15 residues. The CDR3 here is CASSLDSGGSYEQYF. The CDR3 coding sequence is TGTGCCAGCAGCTTAGATTCAGGGGGATCCTACGAGCAGTACTTC. Filled out from reference TRBV7-2 and TRBJ2-7, the complete variable domain reads GAGVSQSPSNKVTEKGKDVELRCDPISGHTALYWYRQSLGQGLEFLIYFQGNSAPDKSGLPSDRFSAERTGGSVSTLTIQRTQQEDSAVYLCASSLDSGGSYEQYFGPGTRLTVT.

The gene calls are TRBV5-5 and TRBJ2-6; 8 bases are a match to TRBD1. The CDR3 contains 17 residues. CDR1 is SGHKS and CDR2 is YYEKEE in the germline V gene (reference sequence). V gave up 5 bases and J gave up 4 bases; unmatched junction bases: 11. CDR3 region: CASRRGQGTSGANVLTF. In nucleotides, the CDR3 is TGTGCCAGCAGGCGAGGACAGGGTACCTCCGGGGCCAACGTCCTGACTTTC.